Listed below are T cell receptor beta chains from one sample, sequenced in a study of T cell responses to AZD1222 COVID-19 vaccine. Only in-frame clones appear in the TCRdb table, and some are missing; sequencing was by immunoSEQ multiplex PCR. The sample has 150,000 or so clones; roughly 90% are singletons. The starting material was peripheral blood, obtained 28 days after the second AZD1222 dose. The origin of the receptors is an adult who received the AZD1222 COVID-19 vaccine. Both conserved end residues are part of each CDR3. The D gene is left open where the match is weak. Not all rows give a size; the values are once, few, many and, for expanded clones, a class.

clone size	V gene	J gene	D gene	CDR3 protein	CDR3 DNA
NA	TRBV28	TRBJ2-7	NA	CASSLDGSLGSYEQYF	TGTGCCAGCAGTTTAGATGGTTCTCTGGGCTCCTACGAGCAGTACTTC
NA	TRBV21-1	TRBJ2-1	NA	CASSPTNGSNEQFF	TGTGCCAGCAGCCCGACAAATGGTAGCAATGAGCAGTTCTTC
NA	TRBV5-1	TRBJ1-4	NA	CASSLLLGATNEKLFF	TGCGCCAGCAGCTTGCTTTTAGGAGCAACTAATGAAAAACTGTTTTTT
NA	TRBV12-5	TRBJ1-3	NA	CASGLVLGYGNTIYF	TGTGCTAGTGGTTTGGTGCTGGGTTATGGAAACACCATATATTTT
NA	TRBV7-3	TRBJ2-3	NA	CASSPPGPPHDTQYF	TGTGCCAGCAGCCCACCAGGTCCCCCACACGATACGCAGTATTTT
NA	TRBV2	TRBJ2-1	NA	CASSEGAASYNEQFF	TGTGCCAGCAGTGAAGGGGCAGCCTCCTACAATGAGCAGTTCTTC
NA	TRBV5-1	TRBJ1-2	TRBD1	CASSLVQGANYGYTF	TGCGCCAGCAGCTTGGTCCAGGGGGCTAACTATGGCTACACCTTC
NA	TRBV6-1	TRBJ1-4	NA	CASSESGPRTNEKLFF	TGTGCCAGCAGTGAAAGCGGGCCACGGACTAATGAAAAACTGTTTTTT
NA	TRBV7-2	TRBJ2-7	NA	CASSSSGASSYEQYF	TGTGCCAGCAGCTCATCCGGGGCCTCCTCCTACGAGCAGTACTTC
NA	TRBV11-2	TRBJ2-7	NA	CASRSLSFHEQYF	TGTGCCAGCAGATCCCTGAGTTTCCACGAGCAGTACTTC
once	TRBV14	TRBJ1-1	NA	CASSPPGLQRTFF	TGTGCCAGCAGCCCCCCTGGTTTACAGAGAACTTTCTTT
NA	TRBV5-4	TRBJ1-1	NA	CASSLERRGEAFF	TGTGCCAGCAGCTTGGAACGGAGGGGTGAAGCTTTCTTT
NA	TRBV7-8	TRBJ1-1	NA	CASSLVGPGGRTEAFF	TGTGCCAGCAGCTTAGTAGGCCCAGGAGGACGAACTGAAGCTTTCTTT
NA	TRBV6-2/TRBV6-3	TRBJ1-5	TRBD1	CASSYQTGSGLHQPQHF	TGTGCCAGCAGTTACCAGACAGGGAGTGGTTTGCATCAGCCCCAGCATTTT
NA	TRBV7-2	TRBJ2-3	NA	CASSVLSGWQPAAQYF	TGTGCCAGCAGCGTCCTTTCGGGCTGGCAACCGGCGGCGCAGTATTTT
NA	TRBV5-1	TRBJ2-5	NA	CASSETFGEETQYF	TGCGCCAGCAGCGAGACTTTCGGGGAAGAGACCCAGTACTTC
NA	TRBV19	TRBJ2-3	NA	CASRIEGMDTQYF	TGTGCCAGTAGAATCGAGGGTATGGATACGCAGTATTTT
NA	TRBV20-1	TRBJ1-2	NA	CSASGGPYGYTF	TGCAGTGCTAGTGGGGGACCTTATGGCTACACCTTC
few	TRBV24-1	TRBJ2-1	TRBD2	CATSDPRAGGHYNEQFF	TGTGCCACCAGTGATCCCCGAGCGGGAGGGCACTACAATGAGCAGTTCTTC
NA	TRBV12-5	TRBJ1-3	NA	CASGLVYPASGNTIYF	TGTGCTAGTGGTTTGGTTTATCCGGCTTCTGGAAACACCATATATTTT
NA	TRBV3-1/TRBV3-2	TRBJ1-1	NA	CASSHPFQTGGLNTEAFF	TGTGCCAGCAGCCACCCCTTCCAGACAGGAGGGCTAAACACTGAAGCTTTCTTT
NA	TRBV18	TRBJ2-1	TRBD2	CASSPLSVTGVPISGRTYNEQFF	TGTGCCAGCTCACCACTCTCCGTGACAGGGGTCCCGATTAGCGGGAGGACCTACAATGAGCAGTTCTTC
NA	TRBV7-3	TRBJ1-1	NA	CASSPRATDRNTEAFF	TGTGCCAGCAGCCCCCGGGCCACAGACAGGAACACTGAAGCTTTCTTT
NA	TRBV15	TRBJ2-7	TRBD1	CATSRVLGQGRSYEQYF	TGTGCCACCAGCAGAGTATTGGGACAGGGGAGGTCCTACGAGCAGTACTTC
NA	TRBV11-3	TRBJ1-1	TRBD1	CASSSGGYTEAFF	TGTGCCAGCAGCTCAGGGGGATATACTGAAGCTTTCTTT
NA	TRBV6-5	TRBJ2-1	NA	CASSYEGGVSYNEQFF	TGTGCCAGCAGTTACGAGGGCGGTGTCTCCTACAATGAGCAGTTCTTC
NA	TRBV7-2	TRBJ1-1	NA	CASIVGRTEAFF	TGTGCCAGCATCGTGGGCCGCACTGAAGCTTTCTTT
NA	TRBV9	TRBJ2-1	NA	CASSVTSPGEQFF	TGTGCCAGCAGCGTCACTAGTCCGGGTGAGCAGTTCTTC
NA	TRBV7-9	TRBJ1-2	TRBD1	CASSLVGQGHSANYGYTF	TGTGCCAGCAGCTTAGTTGGACAGGGGCACTCAGCTAACTATGGCTACACCTTC
NA	TRBV5-1	TRBJ1-6	TRBD1	CASSPIAGTGTNSPLHF	TGCGCCAGCAGCCCAATTGCCGGGACAGGAACTAATTCACCCCTCCACTTT
few	TRBV3-1/TRBV3-2	TRBJ1-4	NA	CASSGYGLEKLFF	TGTGCCAGCAGCGGGTACGGGTTGGAAAAACTGTTTTTT
NA	TRBV4-2	TRBJ2-7	NA	CASSQDPGSSYEQYF	TGTGCCAGCAGCCAAGATCCAGGGTCTTCCTACGAGCAGTACTTC
NA	TRBV10-3	TRBJ1-2	NA	CAISGNYGYTF	TGTGCCATCAGTGGTAACTATGGCTACACCTTC
once	TRBV19	TRBJ2-1	NA	CASSIGDPKGEQFF	TGTGCCAGTAGTATAGGCGACCCAAAGGGCGAGCAGTTCTTC
NA	TRBV14	TRBJ1-1	NA	CASSVHREDTEAFF	TGTGCCAGCAGCGTGCACAGGGAGGACACTGAAGCTTTCTTT
once	TRBV2	TRBJ2-5	TRBD2	CARNSGRGTRETQYF	TGTGCCAGAAATAGCGGGAGAGGGACGCGAGAGACCCAGTACTTC
NA	TRBV29-1	TRBJ2-2	NA	CSVAGRKNTGELFF	TGCAGCGTGGCGGGGAGAAAGAACACCGGGGAGCTGTTTTTT